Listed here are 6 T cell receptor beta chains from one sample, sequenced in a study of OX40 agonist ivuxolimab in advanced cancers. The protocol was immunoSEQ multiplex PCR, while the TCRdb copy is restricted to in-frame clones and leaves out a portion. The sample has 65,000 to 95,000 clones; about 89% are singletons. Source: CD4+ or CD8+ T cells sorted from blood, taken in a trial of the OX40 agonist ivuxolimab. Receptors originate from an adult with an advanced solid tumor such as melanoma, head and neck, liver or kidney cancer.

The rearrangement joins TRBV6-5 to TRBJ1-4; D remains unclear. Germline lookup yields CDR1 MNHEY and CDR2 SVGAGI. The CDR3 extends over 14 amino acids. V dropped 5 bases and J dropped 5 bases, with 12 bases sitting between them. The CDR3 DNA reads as TGTGCCAGCAGTCCCCACCCCGCAAATGAAAAACTGTTTTTT. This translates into CASSPHPANEKLFF.

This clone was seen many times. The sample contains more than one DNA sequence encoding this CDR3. The CDR3 region has the DNA TGTGCCAGCAGTTTTGGGGTTGACGGCTACACCTTC. It codes for CASSFGVDGYTF. The V call is TRBV28, the J call TRBJ1-2; D is uncertain. The V gene lost 3 bases and the J gene lost 8 bases, with 10 bases spanning the gap. Looked up from germline, CDR1 is MDHEN and CDR2 is SYDVKM. This CDR3 region has 12 residues.

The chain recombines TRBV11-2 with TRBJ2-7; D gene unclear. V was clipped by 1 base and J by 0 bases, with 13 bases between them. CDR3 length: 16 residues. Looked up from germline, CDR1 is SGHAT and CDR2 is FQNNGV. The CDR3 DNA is TGTGCCAGCAGCTTAGGAGGACCCGTCAGCTCCTACGAGCAGTACTTC. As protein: CASSLGGPVSSYEQYF.

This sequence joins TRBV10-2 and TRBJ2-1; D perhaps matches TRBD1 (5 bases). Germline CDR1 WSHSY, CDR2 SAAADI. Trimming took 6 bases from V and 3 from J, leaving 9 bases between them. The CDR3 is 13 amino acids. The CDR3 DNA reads TGCGCCAGCAGGACTGACAGCTACAATGAGCAGTTCTTC. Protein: CASRTDSYNEQFF.

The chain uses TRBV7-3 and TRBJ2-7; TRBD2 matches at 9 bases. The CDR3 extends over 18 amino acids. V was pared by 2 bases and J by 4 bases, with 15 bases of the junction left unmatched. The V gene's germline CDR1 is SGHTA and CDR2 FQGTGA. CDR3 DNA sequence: TGTGCCAGCAGCTTATTGCCTAGCGGGACGCCGAGGTGGTACGAGCAGTACTTC. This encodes CASSLLPSGTPRWYEQYF.

The CDR3, as DNA: TGTGCCAGCAGCTTAAGCGGCTCCTACGAGCAGTACTTC. It is translated as CASSLSGSYEQYF. This chain links TRBV7-2 with TRBJ2-5; perhaps TRBD2 as D (5 bases). The assigned J gene may be wrong: the sequence end matches TRBJ2-7 better. CDR3 length: 13 amino acids. In germline, CDR1 is SGHTA, CDR2 FQGNSA.